The source of this T cell receptor beta chain is a study of blood T cell repertoires in COVID-19. For the study at large: Material from acute and convalescent COVID-19 was sourced from the United States, Italy and Spain. T cells, B-cell-depleted T cells, or PBMCs provided the cDNA or gDNA that served as material.

In the source study's methods: The assay estimated nucleated cells by amplifying reference gene primers. The table came from immunoSEQ multiplex PCR; TCRdb's copy has only in-frame clones and leaves some out. V and J calls plus clone size are reproduced from that table; the DNA served to infer D and trimming. The table lists about 77,000 clones, about 80% of them singletons. Germline CDR1 is LGHNA and CDR2 is YNFKEQ. The V end lost 0 bases, the J end lost 9 bases, and 24 bases lay between the germline ends. The CDR3 contains 18 residues. This clonotype was sampled from a woman between 65 and 79 years old with acute or convalescent COVID-19. The sequencing sample was made of peripheral blood. The chain links TRBV4-2 to TRBJ2-1, with D perhaps matching TRBD2 (6 bases). The CDR3 loop is CASSQEGRGGPYVSEQFF. CDR3 DNA: TGTGCCAGCAGCCAAGAAGGGCGGGGAGGCCCCTACGTTAGTGAGCAGTTCTTC.